The T cell receptor beta chain under discussion was sequenced for a study of vaccination effects on CD4 cells after COVID-19. With the ViraFEST assay, the study expanded antigen-specific CD4+ T cells using viral peptide pools, then sequenced them. Culturing for around 10 days preceded CD4+ T cell isolation. Sometime from March through December 2020, the person acquired a SARS-CoV-2 infection that PCR confirmed. Each person got two doses of an mRNA SARS-CoV-2 vaccine, BNT162b2 or mRNA-1273. As for this clone: Its antigen remains unknown.

TCRdb's table, derived via immunoSEQ multiplex PCR, lists solely in-frame clones and lacks some. The table has more than 13,000 clones, roughly 80% seen once. This CDR3 comprises 14 residues. Deletions cut 3 bases from V and 7 bases from J, with 15 bases between. Germline V gene data show CDR1 as LNHNV and CDR2 as YYDKDF (reference sequence). Sequences were derived from CD4+ T cells from PBMCs cultured with HCoV-NL63 spike peptides, sampled after COVID-19 vaccination. The chain carries TRBV15 and TRBJ1-2; tentatively, D is TRBD1 (5 bases). The source is a human donor who had a prior SARS-CoV-2 infection. The CDR3 sequence is CATSSGTQGLGYTF. For the CDR3, the DNA is TGTGCCACCAGCAGTGGTACCCAGGGACTTGGCTACACCTTC.